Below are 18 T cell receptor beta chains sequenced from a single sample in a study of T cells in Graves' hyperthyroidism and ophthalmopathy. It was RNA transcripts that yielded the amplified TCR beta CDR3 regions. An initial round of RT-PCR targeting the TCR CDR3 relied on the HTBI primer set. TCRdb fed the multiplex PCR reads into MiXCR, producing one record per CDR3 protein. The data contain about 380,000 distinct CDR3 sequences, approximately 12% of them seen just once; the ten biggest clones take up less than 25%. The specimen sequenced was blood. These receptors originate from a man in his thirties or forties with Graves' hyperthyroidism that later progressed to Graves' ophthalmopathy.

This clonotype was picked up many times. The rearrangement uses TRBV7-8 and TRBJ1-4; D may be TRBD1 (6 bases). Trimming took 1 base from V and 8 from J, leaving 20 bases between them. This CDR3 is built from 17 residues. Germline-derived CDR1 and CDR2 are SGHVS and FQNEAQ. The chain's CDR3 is CASSLDRAGGHKEKLFF. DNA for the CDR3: TGTGCCAGCAGCTTAGATCGTGCCGGGGGACACAAGGAAAAACTGTTTTTT.

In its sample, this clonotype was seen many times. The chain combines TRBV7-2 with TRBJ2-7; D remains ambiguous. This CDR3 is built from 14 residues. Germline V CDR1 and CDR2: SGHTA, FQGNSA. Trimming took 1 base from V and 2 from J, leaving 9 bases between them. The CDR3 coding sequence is TGTGCCAGCAGCTTAGTTCCGATCACCTACGAGCAGTACTTC. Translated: CASSLVPITYEQYF.

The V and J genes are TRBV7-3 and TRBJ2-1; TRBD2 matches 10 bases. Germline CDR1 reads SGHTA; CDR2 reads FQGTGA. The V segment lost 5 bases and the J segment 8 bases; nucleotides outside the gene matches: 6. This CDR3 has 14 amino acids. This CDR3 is CASSPGLATDEQFF. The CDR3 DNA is TGTGCCAGCAGCCCGGGACTAGCGACCGATGAGCAGTTCTTC.

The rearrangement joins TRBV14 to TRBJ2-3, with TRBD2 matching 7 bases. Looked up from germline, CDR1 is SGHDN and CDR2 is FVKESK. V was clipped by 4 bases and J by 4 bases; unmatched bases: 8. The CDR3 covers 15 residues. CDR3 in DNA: TGTGCCAGCAGCCCCGGACTAGGTCGAGCAGATACGCAGTATTTT. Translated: CASSPGLGRADTQYF.

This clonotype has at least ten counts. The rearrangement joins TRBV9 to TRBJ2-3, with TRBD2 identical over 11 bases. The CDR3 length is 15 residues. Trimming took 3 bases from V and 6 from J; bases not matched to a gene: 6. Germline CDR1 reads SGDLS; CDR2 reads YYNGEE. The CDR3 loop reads CASSGSGGASDTQYF. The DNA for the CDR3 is TGTGCCAGCAGCGGTAGCGGGGGGGCCTCGGATACGCAGTATTTT.

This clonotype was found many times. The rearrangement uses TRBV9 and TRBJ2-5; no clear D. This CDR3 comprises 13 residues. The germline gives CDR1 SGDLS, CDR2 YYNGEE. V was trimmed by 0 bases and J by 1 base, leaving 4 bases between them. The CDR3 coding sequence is TGTGCCAGCAGCGTAGCACCCCAAGAGACCCAGTACTTC. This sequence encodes CASSVAPQETQYF.

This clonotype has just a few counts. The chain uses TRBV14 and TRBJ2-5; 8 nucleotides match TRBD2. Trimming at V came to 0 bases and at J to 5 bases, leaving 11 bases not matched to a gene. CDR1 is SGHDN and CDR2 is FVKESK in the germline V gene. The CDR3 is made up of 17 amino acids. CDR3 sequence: CASSQDLTGGPSETQYF. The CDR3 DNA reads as TGTGCCAGCAGCCAAGATCTTACGGGGGGGCCTTCGGAGACCCAGTACTTC.

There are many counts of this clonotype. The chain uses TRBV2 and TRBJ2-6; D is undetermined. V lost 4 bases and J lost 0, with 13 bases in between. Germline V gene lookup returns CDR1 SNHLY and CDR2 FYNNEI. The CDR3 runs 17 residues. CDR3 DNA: TGTGCCAGCAGTGCACCTAAATCAGGCTCTGGGGCCAACGTCCTGACTTTC. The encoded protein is CASSAPKSGSGANVLTF.

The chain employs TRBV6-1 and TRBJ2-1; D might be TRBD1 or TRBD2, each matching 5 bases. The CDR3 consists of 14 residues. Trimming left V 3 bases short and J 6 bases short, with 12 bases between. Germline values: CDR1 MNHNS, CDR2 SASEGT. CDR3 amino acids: CASSEGTLGNEQFF. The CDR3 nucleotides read TGTGCCAGCAGTGAGGGGACCCTGGGCAATGAGCAGTTCTTC.

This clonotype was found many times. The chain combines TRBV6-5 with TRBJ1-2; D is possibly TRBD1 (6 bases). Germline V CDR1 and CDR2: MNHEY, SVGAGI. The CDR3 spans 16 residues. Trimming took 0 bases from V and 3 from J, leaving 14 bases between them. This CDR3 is CASSYSNGGADYGYTF. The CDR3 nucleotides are TGTGCCAGCAGTTACTCGAATGGGGGCGCCGACTATGGCTACACCTTC.

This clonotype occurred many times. The CDR3 nucleotides are TGTGCCAGCAGCTTATACCGGGACAAATATACGACTGAAGCTTTCTTT. Its translation is CASSLYRDKYTTEAFF. The V and J genes are TRBV7-9 and TRBJ1-1; D possibly corresponds to TRBD1 (6 bases). Germline CDR1 is SEHNR and CDR2 is FQNEAQ (reference sequence). The CDR3 runs 16 residues. Trimming took 2 bases from V and 5 from J, leaving 18 bases between them.

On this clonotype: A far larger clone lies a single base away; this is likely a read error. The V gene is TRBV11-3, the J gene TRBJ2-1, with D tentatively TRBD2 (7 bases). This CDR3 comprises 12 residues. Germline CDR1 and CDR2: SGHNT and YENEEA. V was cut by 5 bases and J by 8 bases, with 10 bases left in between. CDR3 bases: TGTGCCAGCAGCCGCGGGGGCGATGAGCAGTTCTTC. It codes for CASSRGGDEQFF.

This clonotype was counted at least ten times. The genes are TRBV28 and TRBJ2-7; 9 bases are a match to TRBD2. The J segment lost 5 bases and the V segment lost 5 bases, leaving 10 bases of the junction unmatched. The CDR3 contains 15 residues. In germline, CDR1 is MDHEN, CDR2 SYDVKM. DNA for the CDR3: TGTGCCAGCAGTCCTCTGGCGGGGGGGCCAAACGAGCAGTACTTC. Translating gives CASSPLAGGPNEQYF.

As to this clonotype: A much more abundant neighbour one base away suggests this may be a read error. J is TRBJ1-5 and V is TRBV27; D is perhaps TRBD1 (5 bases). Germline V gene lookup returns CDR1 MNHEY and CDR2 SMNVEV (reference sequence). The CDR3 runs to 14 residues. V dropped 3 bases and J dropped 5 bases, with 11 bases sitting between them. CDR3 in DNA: TGTGCCAGCAGTTTGTCGGGGGTTGATCAGCCCCAGCATTTT. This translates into CASSLSGVDQPQHF.

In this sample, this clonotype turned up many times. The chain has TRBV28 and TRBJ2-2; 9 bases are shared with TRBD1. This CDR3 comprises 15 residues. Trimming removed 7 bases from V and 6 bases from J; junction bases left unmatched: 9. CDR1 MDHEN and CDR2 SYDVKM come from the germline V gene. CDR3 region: CASTGTGSRAGELFF. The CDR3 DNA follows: TGTGCCAGCACCGGGACAGGGAGTAGAGCCGGGGAGCTGTTTTTT.

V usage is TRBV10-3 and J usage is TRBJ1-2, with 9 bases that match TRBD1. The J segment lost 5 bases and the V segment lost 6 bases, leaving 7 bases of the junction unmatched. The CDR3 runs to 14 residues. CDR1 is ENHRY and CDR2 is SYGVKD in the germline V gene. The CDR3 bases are TGTGCCATCAGCGTTGACAGGGGGGTATATGGCTACACCTTC. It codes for CAISVDRGVYGYTF.

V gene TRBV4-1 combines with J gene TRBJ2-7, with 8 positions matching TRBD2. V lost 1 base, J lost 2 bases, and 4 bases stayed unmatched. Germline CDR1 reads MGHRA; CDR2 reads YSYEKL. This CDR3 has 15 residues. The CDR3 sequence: CASSQVAGSAYEQYF. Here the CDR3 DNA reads TGCGCCAGCAGCCAAGTAGCGGGGTCAGCCTACGAGCAGTACTTC.

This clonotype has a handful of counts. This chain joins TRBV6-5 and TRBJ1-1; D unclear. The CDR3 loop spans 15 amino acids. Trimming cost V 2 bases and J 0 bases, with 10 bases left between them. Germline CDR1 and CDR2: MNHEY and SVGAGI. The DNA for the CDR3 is TGTGCCAGCAGTTACGCTTTTTCAATGAACACTGAAGCTTTCTTT. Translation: CASSYAFSMNTEAFF.